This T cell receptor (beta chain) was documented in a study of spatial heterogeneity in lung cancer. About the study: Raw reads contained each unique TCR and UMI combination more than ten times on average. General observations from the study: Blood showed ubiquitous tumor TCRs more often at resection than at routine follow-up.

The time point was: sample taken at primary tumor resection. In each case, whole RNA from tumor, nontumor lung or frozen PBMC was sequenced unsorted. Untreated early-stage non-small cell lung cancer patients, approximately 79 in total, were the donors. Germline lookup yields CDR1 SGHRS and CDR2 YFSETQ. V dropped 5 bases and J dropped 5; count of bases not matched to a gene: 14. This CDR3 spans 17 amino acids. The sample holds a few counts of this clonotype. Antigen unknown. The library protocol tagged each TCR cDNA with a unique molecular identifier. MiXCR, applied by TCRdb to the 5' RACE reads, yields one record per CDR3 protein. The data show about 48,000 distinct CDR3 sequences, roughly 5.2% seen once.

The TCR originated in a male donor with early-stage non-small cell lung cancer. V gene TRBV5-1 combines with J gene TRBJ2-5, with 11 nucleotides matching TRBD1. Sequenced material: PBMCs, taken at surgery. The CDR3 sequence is CASSPEPWTGGTETQYF. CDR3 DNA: TGCGCCAGCAGTCCCGAGCCCTGGACAGGGGGCACGGAGACCCAGTACTTC.